One sample yielded the 10 T cell receptor beta chains listed below, sequenced in a study of cytomegalovirus exposure and HLA in healthy donors. Repertoires were generated with immunoSEQ multiplex PCR, while TCRdb's copy carries only in-frame clones and drops some. The repertoire holds 90,000 to 130,000 clones, 70% to 85% seen once, with around 2.7% in the top ten. The sample was PBMCs. The receptors come from a young woman in good health and CMV-seronegative.

This clone was detected a few times. V gene TRBV5-4 combines with J gene TRBJ1-2, with 9 bases aligning to TRBD1. The V gene end was trimmed by 4 bases and the J gene end by 0 bases; junction bases not matched to a gene: 7. There are 16 residues in the CDR3. Germline loops: CDR1 SGHNT, CDR2 YYREEE (reference sequence). Written as DNA, the CDR3 is TGTGCCAGCAGCCTCAGGACAGGGGCAGCTAACTATGGCTACACCTTC. This codes for CASSLRTGAANYGYTF.

The rearrangement links TRBV7-6 to TRBJ2-1; tentatively, D is TRBD2 (5 bases). The CDR3 is 15 amino acids. Trimming left V 5 bases short and J 0 bases short, with 11 bases between. Germline V gives CDR1 SGHVS, CDR2 FNYEAQ. CDR3 sequence (DNA): TGTGCCAGCAGCCACGGGATTTCCTCCTACAATGAGCAGTTCTTC. This translates into CASSHGISSYNEQFF.

This clone was seen only once. The chain couples TRBV5-1 to TRBJ1-6; D not resolved. The germline V and J ends were trimmed by 0 bases and 7 bases, with 11 bases remaining between them. Germline V gene data show CDR1 as SGHRS and CDR2 as YFSETQ. The CDR3 spans 15 residues. The CDR3 spells CASSLANSGNSPLHF. Written as DNA, the CDR3 is TGCGCCAGCAGCTTGGCGAACAGCGGAAATTCACCCCTCCACTTT.

J is TRBJ1-6 and V is TRBV4-1, with 7 nucleotides matching TRBD1. With V trimmed by 1 base and J by 7 bases, 7 bases remained unmatched. Germline-derived CDR1 and CDR2 are MGHRA and YSYEKL. The CDR3 covers 16 residues. This CDR3 reads CASSQGVGQANSPLHF. The CDR3 bases are TGCGCCAGCAGCCAAGGCGTTGGACAGGCGAATTCACCCCTCCACTTT.

The chain is built from TRBV30 and TRBJ1-1, with no clear D. CDR1 is GTSNPN and CDR2 is SVGIG in the germline V gene (reference sequence). There are 15 residues in the CDR3. Trimming shortened V by 5 bases and J by 5 bases, and 21 bases separated the two germline ends. The CDR3 DNA follows: TGTGCCTGGCAAGACACCCAGCGGGTGTGGACTGAAGCTTTCTTT. Translating gives CAWQDTQRVWTEAFF.

The chain has TRBV11-2 and TRBJ2-7; the match to TRBD2 covers 10 bases. Germline CDR1 and CDR2: SGHAT and FQNNGV. This CDR3 is built from 14 residues. Trimming cost V 5 bases and J 2 bases; bases outside gene matches: 3. The CDR3 is CASSPSGGPYEQYF. CDR3 bases: TGTGCCAGCAGCCCTAGCGGGGGCCCCTACGAGCAGTACTTC.

The chain joins TRBV7-3 to TRBJ2-3, with D perhaps TRBD1 (6 bases). V was trimmed by 4 bases and J by 1 base, leaving 9 bases between them. CDR1 and CDR2 (germline): SGHTA, FQGTGA. The CDR3 sequence is 14 residues long. CDR3 residues: CASSSRGGTDTQYF. For the CDR3, the DNA is TGTGCCAGCAGCTCCAGGGGAGGCACAGATACGCAGTATTTT.

V and J are TRBV2 and TRBJ1-1; a weak D match, TRBD1 (5 bases). This CDR3 has 14 residues. In germline, CDR1 is SNHLY, CDR2 FYNNEI. V lost 1 base to trimming and J lost 5 bases, with 11 bases between them. CDR3 DNA sequence: TGTGCCAGCAGTGAAGAGGGGCGGGGGACTGAAGCTTTCTTT. As protein: CASSEEGRGTEAFF.

The chain couples TRBV5-4 to TRBJ1-3, with D hard to call. Germline V gives CDR1 SGHNT, CDR2 YYREEE (reference sequence). V lost 4 bases, J lost 0 bases, and 14 bases lay in between. This CDR3 comprises 16 residues. Here the CDR3 reads CASSPARLRSGNTIYF. As DNA, the CDR3 is TGTGCCAGCAGCCCGGCCAGGTTGCGCTCTGGAAACACCATATATTTT.

The chain employs TRBV27 and TRBJ2-1; the D gene is possibly TRBD1 (5 bases). This CDR3 contains 11 residues. Trimming stripped 8 bases from V and 15 bases from J, with 17 bases between. Germline V CDR1 and CDR2: MNHEY, SMNVEV (reference sequence). The CDR3 bases are TGTGCCAGCCTTGGGTCGCAGGGCCGGTTCTTC. Its translation is CASLGSQGRFF.